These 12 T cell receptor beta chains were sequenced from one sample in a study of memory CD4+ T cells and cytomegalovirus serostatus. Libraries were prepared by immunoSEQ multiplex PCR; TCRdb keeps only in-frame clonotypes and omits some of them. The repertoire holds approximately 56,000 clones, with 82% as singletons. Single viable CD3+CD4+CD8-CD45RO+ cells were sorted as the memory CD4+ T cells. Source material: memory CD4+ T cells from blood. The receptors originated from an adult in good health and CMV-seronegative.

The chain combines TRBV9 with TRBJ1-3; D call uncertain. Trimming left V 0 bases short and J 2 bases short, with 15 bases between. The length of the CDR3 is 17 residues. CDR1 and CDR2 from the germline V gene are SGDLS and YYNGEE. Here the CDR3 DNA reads TGTGCCAGCAGCGTAGGTGGAGGGAACTCGGCTGGAAACACCATATATTTT. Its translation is CASSVGGGNSAGNTIYF.

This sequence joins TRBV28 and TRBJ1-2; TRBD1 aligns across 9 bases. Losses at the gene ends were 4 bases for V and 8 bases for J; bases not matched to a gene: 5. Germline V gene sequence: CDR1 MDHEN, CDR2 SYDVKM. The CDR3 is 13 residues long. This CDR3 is CASSSQGAQGYTF. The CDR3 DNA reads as TGTGCCAGCAGTTCACAGGGGGCGCAGGGCTACACCTTC.

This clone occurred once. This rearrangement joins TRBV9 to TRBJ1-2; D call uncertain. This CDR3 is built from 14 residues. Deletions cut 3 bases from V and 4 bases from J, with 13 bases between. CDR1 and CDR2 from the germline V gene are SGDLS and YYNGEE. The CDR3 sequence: CASSEGMWSYGYTF. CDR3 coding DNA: TGTGCCAGCAGCGAAGGGATGTGGAGCTATGGCTACACCTTC.

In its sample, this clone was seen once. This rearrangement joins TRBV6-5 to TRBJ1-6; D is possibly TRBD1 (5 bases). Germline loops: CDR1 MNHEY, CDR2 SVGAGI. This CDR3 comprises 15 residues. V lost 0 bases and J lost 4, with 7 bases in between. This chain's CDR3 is CASSYSGRYNSPLHF. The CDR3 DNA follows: TGTGCCAGCAGTTACTCGGGACGGTATAATTCACCCCTCCACTTT.

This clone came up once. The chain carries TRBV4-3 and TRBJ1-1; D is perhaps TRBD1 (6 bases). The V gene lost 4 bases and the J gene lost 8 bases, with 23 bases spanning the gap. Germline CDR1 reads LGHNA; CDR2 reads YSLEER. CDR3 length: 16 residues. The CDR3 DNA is TGCGCCAGCAGCCCGGGGGGAGGGAGGGGGTCGAACGAAGCTTTCTTT. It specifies CASSPGGGRGSNEAFF.

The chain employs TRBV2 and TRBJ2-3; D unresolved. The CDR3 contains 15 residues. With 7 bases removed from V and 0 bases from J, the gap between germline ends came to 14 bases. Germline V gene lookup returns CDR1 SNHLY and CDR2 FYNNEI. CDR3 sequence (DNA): TGTGCCAGCAAGGAAGAAATCTCTAGCACAGATACGCAGTATTTT. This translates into CASKEEISSTDTQYF. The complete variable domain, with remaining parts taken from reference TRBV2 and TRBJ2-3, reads EPEVTQTPSHQVTQMGQEVILRCVPISNHLYFYWYRQILGQKVEFLVSFYNNEISEKSEIFDDQFSVERPDGSNFTLKIRSTKLEDSAMYFCASKEEISSTDTQYFGPGTRLTVL.

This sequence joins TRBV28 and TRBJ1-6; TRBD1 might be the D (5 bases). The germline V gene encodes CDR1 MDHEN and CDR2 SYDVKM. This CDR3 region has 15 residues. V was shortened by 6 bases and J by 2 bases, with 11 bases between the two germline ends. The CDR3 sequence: CASRSRGAYNSPLHF. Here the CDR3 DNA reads TGTGCCAGCAGGTCGCGGGGCGCCTATAATTCACCCCTCCACTTT.

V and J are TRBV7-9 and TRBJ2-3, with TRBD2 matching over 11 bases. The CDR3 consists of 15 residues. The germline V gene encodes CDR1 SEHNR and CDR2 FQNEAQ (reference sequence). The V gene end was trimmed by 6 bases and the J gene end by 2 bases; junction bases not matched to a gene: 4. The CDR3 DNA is TGTGCCAGCAGTGGGACTAGCGGAAACACAGATACGCAGTATTTT. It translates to CASSGTSGNTDTQYF.

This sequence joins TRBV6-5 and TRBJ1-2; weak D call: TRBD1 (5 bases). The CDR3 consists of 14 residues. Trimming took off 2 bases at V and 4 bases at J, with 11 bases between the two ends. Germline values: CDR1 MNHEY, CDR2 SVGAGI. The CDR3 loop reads CASSYDGGPYGYTF. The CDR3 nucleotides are TGTGCCAGCAGTTACGATGGGGGACCCTATGGCTACACCTTC.

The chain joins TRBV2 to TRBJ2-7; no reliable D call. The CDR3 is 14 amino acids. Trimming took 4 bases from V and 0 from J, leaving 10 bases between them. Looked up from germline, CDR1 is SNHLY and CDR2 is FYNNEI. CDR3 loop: CASSAARSSYEQYF. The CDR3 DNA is TGTGCCAGCAGTGCGGCGCGGAGCTCCTACGAGCAGTACTTC.

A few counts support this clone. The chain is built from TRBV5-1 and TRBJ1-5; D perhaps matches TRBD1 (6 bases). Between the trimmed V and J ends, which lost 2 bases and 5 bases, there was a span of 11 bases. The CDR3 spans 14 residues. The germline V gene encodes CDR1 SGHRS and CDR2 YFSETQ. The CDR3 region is CASSFRGDDQPQHF. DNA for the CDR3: TGCGCCAGCAGCTTTAGGGGGGATGATCAGCCCCAGCATTTT.

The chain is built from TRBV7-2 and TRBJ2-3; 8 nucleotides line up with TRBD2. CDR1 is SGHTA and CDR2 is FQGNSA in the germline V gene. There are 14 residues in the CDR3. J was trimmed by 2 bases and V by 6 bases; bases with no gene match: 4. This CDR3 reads CASSLAGPTDTQYF. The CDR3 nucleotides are TGTGCCAGCAGTCTAGCGGGTCCCACAGATACGCAGTATTTT.